One and the same sample provided the 5 T cell receptor beta chains below, sequenced in a study of T cells after yellow fever vaccination (dated 2019 in TCRdb). The method behind the library was 5' RACE. Sequenced using an Illumina HiSeq 2500. Using fastp at Q25 and MiXCR, TCRdb reprocessed the public reads and kept productive beta chains. Each CDR3 protein appears once, grouped with its most common genes and DNA. The sample table records about 5,800 distinct CDR3 sequences; roughly 6% of these occur just once. Of the sample, approximately 61% falls within the top ten clones. This specimen's treatment or condition label, per the study, means: live attenuated yellow fever vaccine strain. The material was PBMCs, either bulk or a sorted T-cell subset (CD4+, CD8+, memory, or dextramer-sorted; not recorded which), obtained around 15 days after the first yellow fever vaccination. These receptors all come from a young man who received the YFV17D yellow fever vaccine.

This clonotype was counted many times. This chain joins TRBV12-3 or TRBV12-4 and TRBJ2-7; 8 positions agree with TRBD2. Trimming cost V 6 bases and J 6 bases; bases outside gene matches: 1. The CDR3 is 11 residues long. CDR3 sequence reads: CASRGTSEQYV. The CDR3, as DNA: TGTGCCAGCAGAGGGACTAGCGAGCAGTACGTC.

With respect to this clonotype: A junction boundary mismatches the germline segment, possibly from a read error. The chain couples TRBV7-8 to TRBJ2-5, with a weak D call TRBD2 (5 bases). The CDR3 has 14 amino acids. Germline V gene sequence: CDR1 SGHVS, CDR2 FQNEAQ. The CDR3 here is CASGSPGFQESQYF. In nucleotides, the CDR3 is TGTGCCAGCGGATCGCCGGGGTTCCAAGAGAGCCAGTACTTC.

This clonotype was counted many times. The V call is TRBV5-5, the J call TRBJ2-7; maybe TRBD2 (6 bases). Trimming shortened V by 1 base and J by 2 bases, and 10 bases separated the two germline ends. The CDR3 covers 14 residues. Germline V CDR1 and CDR2: SGHKS, YYEKEE (reference sequence). Written as DNA, the CDR3 is TGTGCCAGCAGCTTGCTCTGGGGGGCCTACGAGCAGTACGTC. This sequence encodes CASSLLWGAYEQYV.

There are many counts of this clonotype. The J gene is TRBJ1-4, the V gene TRBV12-5; 7 positions agree with TRBD1. The CDR3 has 15 amino acids. With V trimmed by 5 bases and J by 8 bases, 11 bases remained unmatched. Germline V CDR1 and CDR2: LGHNT, FRNRAP. The CDR3 nucleotides read TGTGCTAGTGGTAGACAGGGACTTCATTTAGAAAAACTGTTTTTT. This sequence encodes CASGRQGLHLEKLFF.

This clonotype was detected ten times or more. The gene calls are TRBV20-1 and TRBJ1-6; D gene ambiguous. The V end lost 3 bases, the J end lost 3 bases, and 12 bases lay between the germline ends. The germline V gene encodes CDR1 DFQATT and CDR2 SNEGSKA (reference sequence). This CDR3 spans 15 amino acids. Written as DNA, the CDR3 is TGCAGTGCTAGCAGAGGCAGGAGCTATAATTCACCCCTCCACTTT. This encodes CSASRGRSYNSPLHF.